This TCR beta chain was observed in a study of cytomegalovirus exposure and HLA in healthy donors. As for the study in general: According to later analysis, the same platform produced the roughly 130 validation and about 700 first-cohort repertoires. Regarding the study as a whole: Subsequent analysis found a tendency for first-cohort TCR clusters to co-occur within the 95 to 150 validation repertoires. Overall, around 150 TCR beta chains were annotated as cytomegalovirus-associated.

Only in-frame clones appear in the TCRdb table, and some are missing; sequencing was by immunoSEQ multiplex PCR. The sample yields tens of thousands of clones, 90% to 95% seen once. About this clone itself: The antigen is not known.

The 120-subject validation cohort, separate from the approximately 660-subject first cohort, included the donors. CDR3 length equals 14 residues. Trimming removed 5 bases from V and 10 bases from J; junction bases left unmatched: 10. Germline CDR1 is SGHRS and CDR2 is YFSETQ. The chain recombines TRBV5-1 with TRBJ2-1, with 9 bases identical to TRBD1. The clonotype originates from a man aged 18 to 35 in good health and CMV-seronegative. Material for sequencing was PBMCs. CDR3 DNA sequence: TGCGCCAGCAGGAGGGGACAGGGCCCTCGGGAGCAGTTCTTC. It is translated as CASRRGQGPREQFF.